Shown below are 17 T cell receptor beta chains from a single sample sequenced in a study of early T cells in non-severe SARS-CoV-2 infection. TCRdb recomputed calls from the 5' RACE reads with MiXCR, one row per CDR3 protein. The profile shows approximately 67,000 distinct CDR3 sequences, about 9.9% of them singletons. The sample comprised whole blood. Every receptor here comes from an adult who was a healthcare worker with PCR-confirmed SARS-CoV-2 infection or an uninfected control (not recorded which).

The V and J genes are TRBV20-1 and TRBJ2-7; 13 bases map to TRBD2. CDR3 length equals 19 residues. The ends lost 0 bases at V and 0 bases at J; junction bases unmatched: 11. CDR1 is DFQATT and CDR2 is SNEGSKA in the germline V gene (reference sequence). Here the CDR3 DNA reads TGCAGTGCTAGAGACCGGACTAGCGGGAGCCTTAGGAGCTCCTACGAGCAGTACTTC. It specifies CSARDRTSGSLRSSYEQYF.

This clonotype was counted many times. The V call is TRBV7-9, the J call TRBJ1-2, with a weak D call TRBD1 (5 bases). Germline-derived CDR1 and CDR2 are SEHNR and FQNEAQ (reference sequence). This CDR3 contains 14 residues. With 4 bases removed from V and 7 bases from J, the gap between germline ends came to 16 bases. Here the CDR3 reads CASSSKTVLSGYTF. The CDR3 DNA reads TGTGCCAGCAGCTCTAAGACAGTTCTAAGTGGCTACACCTTC.

This clonotype was detected many times. In DNA, the CDR3 is TGCGCCAGCAGCCCCACAGCGGCGGCCGGTGAGCAGTTCTTC. Translating gives CASSPTAAAGEQFF. The rearrangement links TRBV5-1 to TRBJ2-1; perhaps TRBD2 as D (5 bases). V was pared by 4 bases and J by 9 bases, with 17 bases between. The CDR3 loop spans 14 amino acids. Germline CDR1 reads SGHRS; CDR2 reads YFSETQ.

This clonotype appeared many times. V gene TRBV10-1 combines with J gene TRBJ2-2, with a possible D match to TRBD1 (5 bases). This CDR3 is 15 amino acids long. V was pared by 2 bases and J by 4 bases, with 11 bases between. Per germline, CDR1 WNHNN and CDR2 SYGVQD (reference sequence). CDR3 loop: CASSELGPTTGELFF. DNA of the CDR3: TGCGCCAGCAGTGAGCTGGGGCCGACCACCGGGGAGCTGTTTTTT.

The chain links TRBV7-9 to TRBJ2-7; TRBD2 matches 8 bases. This CDR3 comprises 15 residues. Per the germline V gene, CDR1 is SEHNR and CDR2 is FQNEAQ (reference sequence). Unmatched junction bases numbered 10, after V lost 5 bases and J lost 4 bases. CDR3 DNA: TGTGCCAGCAGCGCCCAAAATGTAGCGGGGTACGAGCAGTACTTC. Translating it yields CASSAQNVAGYEQYF.

This clonotype was observed a handful of times. In DNA, the CDR3 is TGTGCCAGCAGTCTTTCCTTAGCGGGGCGAACAGATACGCAGTATTTT. Translating gives CASSLSLAGRTDTQYF. V usage is TRBV7-2 and J usage is TRBJ2-3; 8 bases agree with TRBD2. This CDR3 is built from 16 residues. After removal of 6 bases from V and 3 bases from J, the junction contained 11 bases not matched to a gene. Germline loops: CDR1 SGHTA, CDR2 FQGNSA.

The V and J genes are TRBV3-1 and TRBJ2-2; D possibly matches TRBD1 or TRBD2 (5 bases each). Per germline, CDR1 LGHDT and CDR2 YNNKEL (reference sequence). V shed 1 base and J shed 4 bases, with 10 bases lying between them. The length of the CDR3 is 15 residues. The DNA for the CDR3 is TGTGCCAGCAGCCAAGCGGGACGGCCCACCGGGGAGCTGTTTTTT. As protein: CASSQAGRPTGELFF.

The rearrangement joins TRBV5-1 to TRBJ2-3; D is uncertain. V was pared by 0 bases and J by 1 base, with 9 bases between. This CDR3 spans 15 amino acids. Germline assignment: CDR1 SGHRS and CDR2 YFSETQ. As DNA, the CDR3 is TGCGCCAGCAGCTTGGATGTGTCGCGCACAGATACGCAGTATTTT. Protein product: CASSLDVSRTDTQYF.

This clonotype has at least ten counts. This sequence joins TRBV28 and TRBJ2-3; no definite D call. Trimming shortened V by 1 base and J by 0 bases, and 11 bases separated the two germline ends. Germline V gene sequence: CDR1 MDHEN, CDR2 SYDVKM. This CDR3 spans 16 amino acids. Here the CDR3 reads CASSLLRGTSTDTQYF. CDR3 sequence (DNA): TGTGCCAGCAGTTTATTGCGCGGCACTAGCACAGATACGCAGTATTTT.

This clonotype was seen ten or more times. This rearrangement joins TRBV19 to TRBJ2-6; perhaps TRBD2 as D (6 bases). CDR1 and CDR2 (germline): LNHDA, SQIVND (reference sequence). The CDR3 extends over 17 amino acids. V was clipped by 0 bases and J by 4 bases, with 13 bases between them. The CDR3: CASSIDGSGSGANVLTF. Written as DNA, the CDR3 is TGTGCCAGTAGTATAGACGGGAGCGGCTCGGGGGCCAACGTCCTGACTTTC.

This clonotype has more than one count but fewer than ten. The gene calls are TRBV30 and TRBJ1-1; D remains unclear. The germline V gene encodes CDR1 GTSNPN and CDR2 SVGIG (reference sequence). The CDR3 is made up of 12 amino acids. The ends were cut back, 2 bases at V and 11 bases at J, with 15 bases in the middle. CDR3: CAWSPSTLNAFF. CDR3 sequence (DNA): TGTGCCTGGAGTCCCTCGACACTGAATGCTTTCTTT.

Ten or more counts support this clonotype. CDR3 sequence: CASSISGRDYNEQFF. CDR3 DNA: TGTGCCAGCTCAATTAGCGGGAGAGACTACAATGAGCAGTTCTTC. The chain links TRBV18 to TRBJ2-1, with 9 bases lining up with TRBD2. This CDR3 contains 15 residues. V was clipped by 5 bases and J by 3 bases; unmatched bases: 5. Germline V gives CDR1 KGHSH, CDR2 LQKENI.

This clonotype was recorded many times. This chain connects TRBV7-9 to TRBJ2-7; no definite D call. Germline values: CDR1 SEHNR, CDR2 FQNEAQ (reference sequence). With 1 base removed from V and 3 bases from J, the gap between germline ends came to 10 bases. CDR3 length equals 14 residues. The CDR3 loop is CASSLDVSIYEQYF. In DNA form, the CDR3 reads TGTGCCAGCAGCTTAGACGTCAGTATCTACGAGCAGTACTTC.

This clonotype was seen at least ten times. The CDR3 DNA is TGTGCCAGCAGCTTTGAACAGGGAGGTGCTGAAGCTTTCTTT. This encodes CASSFEQGGAEAFF. V and J are TRBV7-9 and TRBJ1-1, with a possible D match to TRBD1 (6 bases). The V end lost 3 bases, the J end lost 6 bases, and 14 bases lay between the germline ends. Germline CDR1 SEHNR, CDR2 FQNEAQ (reference sequence). The CDR3 is made up of 14 amino acids.

The chain links TRBV12-3 or TRBV12-4 to TRBJ1-2, with unresolved D. The V end was cut by 6 bases, the J end by 0 bases, with 5 bases between. CDR3 length: 12 residues. The CDR3 sequence is CASRGSNYGYTF. The CDR3 nucleotides read TGTGCCAGCAGGGGGTCTAACTATGGCTACACCTTC.

This clonotype was seen a handful of times. This chain uses TRBV11-2 with TRBJ2-2; no firm D call. Germline CDR1 SGHAT, CDR2 FQNNGV. The CDR3 sequence is 13 residues long. V was shortened by 5 bases and J by 3 bases, with 7 bases between the two germline ends. For the CDR3, the DNA is TGTGCCAGCAGCCCCTCAGACACCGGGGAGCTGTTTTTT. Protein sequence: CASSPSDTGELFF.

This sequence joins TRBV6-5 and TRBJ1-6; weak D call: TRBD1 (5 bases). V was trimmed by 5 bases and J by 8 bases, leaving 16 bases between them. CDR3 length: 15 residues. In germline, CDR1 is MNHEY, CDR2 SVGAGI. The CDR3: CASSLTGTGYSPLHF. The CDR3 DNA sequence: TGTGCCAGCAGTCTAACCGGGACCGGATATTCACCCCTCCACTTT.